The present entry profiles one T cell receptor beta chain with its context. The antigen is undetermined. The data belong to a study of CD8 T cells in ankylosing spondylitis. Findings of the study overall: What seemed typical of ankylosing spondylitis blood was a TCR beta motif built from roughly 8 highly homologous variants. Enrichment of disease-linked clones was reportedly significant in matched ankylosing spondylitis synovial fluid.

Via MiXCR, TCRdb re-called the 5' RACE reads, giving one row per CDR3 protein. The sample carries a few hundred thousand distinct CDR3 sequences, around 16% recorded once. Looked up from germline, CDR1 is SGHRS and CDR2 is YFSETQ. V lost 0 bases and J 0 bases, leaving 10 bases between the germline ends. CDR3 length equals 15 residues. The clonotype comes from a male donor with ankylosing spondylitis. The V and J genes are TRBV5-1 and TRBJ2-7; D gene unclear. Sequencing was carried out using blood, either unsorted or a sorted T cell fraction (not recorded which). CDR3 bases: TGCGCCAGCAGCTTGGTATTCGGACCCTCCTACGAGCAGTACTTC. Its protein product is CASSLVFGPSYEQYF.